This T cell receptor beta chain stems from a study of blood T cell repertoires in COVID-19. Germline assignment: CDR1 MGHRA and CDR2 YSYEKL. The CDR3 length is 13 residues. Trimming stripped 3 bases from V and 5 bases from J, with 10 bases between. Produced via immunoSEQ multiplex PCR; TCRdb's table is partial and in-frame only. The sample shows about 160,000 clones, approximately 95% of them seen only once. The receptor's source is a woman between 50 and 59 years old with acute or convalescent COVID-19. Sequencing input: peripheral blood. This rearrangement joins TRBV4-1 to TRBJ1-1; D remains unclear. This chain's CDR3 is CASSHTGGTEAFF. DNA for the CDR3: TGCGCCAGCAGCCACACGGGTGGTACTGAAGCTTTCTTT.